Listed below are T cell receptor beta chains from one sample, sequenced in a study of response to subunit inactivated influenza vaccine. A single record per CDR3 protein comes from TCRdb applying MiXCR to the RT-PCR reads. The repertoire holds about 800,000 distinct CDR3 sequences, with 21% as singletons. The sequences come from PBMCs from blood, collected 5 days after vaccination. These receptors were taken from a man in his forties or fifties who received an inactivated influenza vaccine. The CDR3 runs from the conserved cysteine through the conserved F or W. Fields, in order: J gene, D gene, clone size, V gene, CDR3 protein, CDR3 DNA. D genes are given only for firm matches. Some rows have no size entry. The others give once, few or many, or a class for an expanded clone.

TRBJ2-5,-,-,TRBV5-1,CASSLRTAVTETQYF,TGCGCCAGCAGCCTAAGGACAGCGGTGACAGAGACCCAGTACTTC
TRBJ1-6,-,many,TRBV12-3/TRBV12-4,CASSFQGNNSPLHF,TGTGCCAGCAGTTTTCAGGGGAACAATTCACCCCTCCACTTT
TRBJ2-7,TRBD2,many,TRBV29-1,CSVDPGTSGSYEQYF,TGCAGCGTTGATCCCGGGACTAGCGGCTCCTACGAGCAGTACTTC
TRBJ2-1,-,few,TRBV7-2,CASSRGRGEYNEQFF,TGTGCCAGCAGCCGGGGACGAGGAGAGTACAATGAGCAGTTCTTC
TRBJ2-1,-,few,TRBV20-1,CSARDPLGRYNEQFF,TGCAGTGCTAGGGACCCTCTTGGGAGGTACAATGAGCAGTTCTTC
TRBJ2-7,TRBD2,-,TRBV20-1,CSASPGSGIYEQYF,TGCAGTGCTAGCCCGGGTAGCGGGATTTACGAGCAGTACTTC
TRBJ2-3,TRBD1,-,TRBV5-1,CASSRDSRTDTQYF,TGCGCCAGCAGCCGGGACAGCCGCACAGATACGCAGTATTTT
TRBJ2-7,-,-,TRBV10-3,CAIAASYEQYF,TGTGCCATCGCGGCATCCTACGAGCAGTACTTC
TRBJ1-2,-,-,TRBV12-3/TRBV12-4,CASGQAYGYTF,TGTGCCAGCGGGCAGGCCTATGGCTACACCTTC
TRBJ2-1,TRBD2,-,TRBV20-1,CSARASGGWDNEQFF,TGCAGTGCTAGAGCTAGCGGGGGCTGGGACAATGAGCAGTTCTTC
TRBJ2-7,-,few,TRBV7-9,CASSLVVGAPYEQYF,TGTGCCAGCAGCTTAGTCGTGGGTGCACCCTACGAGCAGTACTTC
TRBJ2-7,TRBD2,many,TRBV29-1,CSAWTSGWYEQYF,TGCAGCGCCTGGACTAGCGGTTGGTACGAGCAGTACTTC
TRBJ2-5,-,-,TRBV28,CASREGQEETQYF,TGTGCCAGCAGGGAGGGACAAGAAGAGACCCAGTACTTC
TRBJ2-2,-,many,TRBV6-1,CASSPWGSTNTGELFF,TGTGCCAGCAGTCCATGGGGGAGTACGAACACCGGGGAGCTGTTTTTT
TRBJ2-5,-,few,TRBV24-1,CATSDPRSGRGEETQYF,TGTGCCACCAGTGACCCCCGGAGCGGCAGGGGGGAAGAGACCCAGTACTTC
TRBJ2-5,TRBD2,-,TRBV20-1,CSATPSGGETQYF,TGCAGTGCTACCCCTAGCGGCGGGGAGACCCAGTACTTC
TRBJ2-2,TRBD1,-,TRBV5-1,CASSLAPGQGPGELFF,TGCGCCAGCAGCTTGGCCCCAGGACAGGGACCCGGGGAGCTGTTTTTT
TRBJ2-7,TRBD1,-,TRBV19,CASRTDRVGEQYF,TGTGCCAGTAGAACCGACAGGGTCGGCGAGCAGTACTTC
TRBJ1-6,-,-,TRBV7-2,CASRIPSGTLNSPLHF,TGTGCCAGCAGGATACCGAGCGGGACCCTAAATTCACCCCTCCACTTT
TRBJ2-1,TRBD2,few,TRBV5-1,CASSLAGLAGGNEQFF,TGCGCCAGCAGCTTGGCCGGTCTAGCGGGGGGGAATGAGCAGTTCTTC
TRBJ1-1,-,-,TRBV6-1,CASSAGRGTEAFF,TGTGCCAGCAGTGCCGGCCGCGGCACTGAAGCTTTCTTT
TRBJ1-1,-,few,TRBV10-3,CAISDHGGGRTEAFF,TGTGCCATCAGTGATCACGGGGGGGGGAGGACTGAAGCTTTCTTT
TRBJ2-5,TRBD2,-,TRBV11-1,CASSRRPGTSGTQRLQETQYF,TGTGCCAGCAGCCGGAGACCCGGGACTAGCGGGACCCAGAGATTACAAGAGACCCAGTACTTC